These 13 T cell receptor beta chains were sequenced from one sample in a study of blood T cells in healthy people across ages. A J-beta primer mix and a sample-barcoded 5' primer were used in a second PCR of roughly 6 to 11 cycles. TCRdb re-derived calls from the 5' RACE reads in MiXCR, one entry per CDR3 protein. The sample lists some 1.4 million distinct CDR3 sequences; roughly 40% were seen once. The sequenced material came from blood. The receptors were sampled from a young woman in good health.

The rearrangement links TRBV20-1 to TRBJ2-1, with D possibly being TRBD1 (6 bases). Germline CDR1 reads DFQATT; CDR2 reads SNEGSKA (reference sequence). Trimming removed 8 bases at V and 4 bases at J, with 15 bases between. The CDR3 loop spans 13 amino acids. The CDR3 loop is CSHSGQGYNEQFF. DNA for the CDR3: TGCAGTCATTCAGGTCAGGGGTACAATGAGCAGTTCTTC.

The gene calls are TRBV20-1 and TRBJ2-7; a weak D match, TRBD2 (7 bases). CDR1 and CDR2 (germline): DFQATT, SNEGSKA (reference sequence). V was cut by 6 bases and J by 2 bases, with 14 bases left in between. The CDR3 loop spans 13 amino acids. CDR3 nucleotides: TGCAGTGCCGGGGGCGGGGGAGCCTACGAGCAGTACTTC. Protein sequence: CSAGGGGAYEQYF.

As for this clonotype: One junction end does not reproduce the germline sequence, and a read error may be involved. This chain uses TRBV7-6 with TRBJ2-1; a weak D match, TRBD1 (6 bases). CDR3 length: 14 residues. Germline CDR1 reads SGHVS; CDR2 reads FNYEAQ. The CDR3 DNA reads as TGTGCCAGCAGCTTAGACAGGGCCGGGAATGAGCAGTTCTTT. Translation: CASSLDRAGNEQFF.

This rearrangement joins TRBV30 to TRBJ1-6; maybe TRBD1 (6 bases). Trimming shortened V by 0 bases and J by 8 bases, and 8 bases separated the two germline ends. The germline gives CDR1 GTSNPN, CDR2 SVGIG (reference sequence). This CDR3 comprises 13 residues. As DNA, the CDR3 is TGTGCCTGGAGTGTACAGGGTGATTCACCCCTCCACTTT. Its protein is CAWSVQGDSPLHF.

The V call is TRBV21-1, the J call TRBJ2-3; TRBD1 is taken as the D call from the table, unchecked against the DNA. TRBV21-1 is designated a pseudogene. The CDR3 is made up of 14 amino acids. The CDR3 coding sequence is TGTGCCAGCAGCAATCCCAGGGTCGGGCATACGCAGTATTTT. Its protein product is CASSNPRVGHTQYF.

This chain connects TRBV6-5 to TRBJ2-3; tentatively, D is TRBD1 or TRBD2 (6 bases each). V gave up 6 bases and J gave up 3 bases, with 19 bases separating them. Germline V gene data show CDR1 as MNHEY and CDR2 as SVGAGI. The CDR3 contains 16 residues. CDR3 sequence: CASSNTGARNTDTQYF. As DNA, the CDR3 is TGTGCCAGCAGCAACACGGGGGCTAGAAATACAGATACGCAGTATTTT.

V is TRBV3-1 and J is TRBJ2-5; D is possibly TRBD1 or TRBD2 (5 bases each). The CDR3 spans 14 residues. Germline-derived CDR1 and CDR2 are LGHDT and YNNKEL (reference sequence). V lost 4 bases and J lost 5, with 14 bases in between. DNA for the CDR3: TGTGCCAGCAGCCTCAGGGACGGCGGGGAGACCCAGTACTTC. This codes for CASSLRDGGETQYF.

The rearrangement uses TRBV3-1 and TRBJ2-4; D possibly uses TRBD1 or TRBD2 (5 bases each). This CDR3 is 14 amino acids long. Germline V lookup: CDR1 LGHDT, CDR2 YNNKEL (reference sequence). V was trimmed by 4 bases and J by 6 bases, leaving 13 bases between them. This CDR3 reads CASSPRGPANIQYF. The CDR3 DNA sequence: TGTGCCAGCAGCCCTCGGGGACCTGCAAACATTCAGTACTTC.

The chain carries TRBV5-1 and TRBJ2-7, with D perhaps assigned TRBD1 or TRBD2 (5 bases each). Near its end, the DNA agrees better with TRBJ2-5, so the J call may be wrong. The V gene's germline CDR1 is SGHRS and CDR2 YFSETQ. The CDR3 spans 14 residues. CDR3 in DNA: TGCGCCAGCAGGACCGGGACGGCTAAAGAGACCCAGTACTTC. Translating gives CASRTGTAKETQYF.

CDR3 amino acids: CASSSVRQEGPEAFF. The CDR3 DNA reads as TGTGCCAGCAGTTCAGTTCGACAGGAGGGACCTGAAGCTTTCTTT. The genes are TRBV6-6 and TRBJ1-1; possibly TRBD1 for D (6 bases). Germline V gives CDR1 MNHNY, CDR2 SVGAGI (reference sequence). The V end was cut by 4 bases, the J end by 6 bases, with 18 bases between. This CDR3 has 15 residues.

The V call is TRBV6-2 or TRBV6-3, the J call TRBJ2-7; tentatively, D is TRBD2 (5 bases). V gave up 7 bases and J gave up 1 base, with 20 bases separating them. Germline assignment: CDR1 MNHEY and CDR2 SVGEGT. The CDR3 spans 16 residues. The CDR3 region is CASNVGLPRKSYEQYF. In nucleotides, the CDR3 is TGTGCCAGCAATGTCGGACTCCCCCGGAAGTCCTACGAGCAGTACTTC.

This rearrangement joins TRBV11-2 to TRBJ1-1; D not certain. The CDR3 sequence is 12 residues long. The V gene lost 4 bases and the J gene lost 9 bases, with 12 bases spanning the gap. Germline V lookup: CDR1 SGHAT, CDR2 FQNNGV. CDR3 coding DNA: TGTGCCAGCAGCTCCCTAGGGCCCAAAGCTTTCTTT. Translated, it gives CASSSLGPKAFF.

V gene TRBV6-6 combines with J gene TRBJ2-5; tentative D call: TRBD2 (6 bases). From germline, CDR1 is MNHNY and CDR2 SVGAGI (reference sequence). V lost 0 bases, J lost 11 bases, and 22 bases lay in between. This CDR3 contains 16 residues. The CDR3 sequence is CASSYSSGRSDDEQYF. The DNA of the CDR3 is TGTGCCAGCAGTTACTCTTCCGGGAGAAGCGATGATGAGCAGTACTTC.